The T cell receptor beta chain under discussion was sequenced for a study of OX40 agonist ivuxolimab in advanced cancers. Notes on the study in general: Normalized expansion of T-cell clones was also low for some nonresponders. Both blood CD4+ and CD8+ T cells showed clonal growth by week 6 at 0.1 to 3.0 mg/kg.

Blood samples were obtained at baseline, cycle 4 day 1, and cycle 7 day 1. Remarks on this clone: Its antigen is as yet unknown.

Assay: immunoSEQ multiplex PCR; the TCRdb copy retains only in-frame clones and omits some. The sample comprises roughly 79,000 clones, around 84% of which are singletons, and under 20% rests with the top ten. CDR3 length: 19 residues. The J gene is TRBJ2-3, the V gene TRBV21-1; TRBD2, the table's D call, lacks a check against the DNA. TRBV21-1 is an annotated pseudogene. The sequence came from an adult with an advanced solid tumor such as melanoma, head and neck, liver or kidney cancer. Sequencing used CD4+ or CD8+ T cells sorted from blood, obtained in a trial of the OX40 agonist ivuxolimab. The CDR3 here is CASSNVPEREGPRPDTQYF. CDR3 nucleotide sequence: TGTGCCAGCAGCAATGTGCCAGAGCGGGAGGGCCCTAGGCCTGATACGCAGTATTTT.